One and the same sample provided the 18 T cell receptor beta chains below, sequenced in a study of blood T cell repertoires in COVID-19. Assay: immunoSEQ multiplex PCR; the TCRdb copy retains only in-frame clones and omits some. Seen here are over 350,000 clones, about 89% observed once, and the top ten hold about 0.83%. Sequenced input: PBMCs or T cells enriched from blood (not recorded which). These receptors were taken from a woman aged 40 to 49 who had been exposed to COVID-19.

The chain carries TRBV9 and TRBJ1-1; D gene unclear. Trimming took off 6 bases at V and 1 base at J, with 7 bases between the two ends. Germline V CDR1 and CDR2: SGDLS, YYNGEE. The CDR3 has 12 amino acids. The CDR3 spells CASTGRNTEAFF. The CDR3 nucleotides are TGTGCCAGCACTGGGAGGAACACTGAAGCTTTCTTT.

The V and J genes are TRBV27 and TRBJ2-1, with TRBD2 matching over 16 bases. Germline CDR1 reads MNHEY; CDR2 reads SMNVEV (reference sequence). V trimming: 6 bases; J trimming: 7 bases; junction bases outside the gene matches: 12. CDR3 length equals 18 residues. As DNA, the CDR3 is TGTGCCAGCAGCCATGGGGGACTAGCGGGAGGGCCCGGGAATGAGCAGTTCTTC. It encodes CASSHGGLAGGPGNEQFF.

The rearrangement uses TRBV20-1 and TRBJ2-3; TRBD2 agrees at 8 bases. The junction had 9 bases not matched to a gene; V was cut back by 3 bases and J by 4 bases. This CDR3 is 15 amino acids long. From germline, CDR1 is DFQATT and CDR2 SNEGSKA (reference sequence). The CDR3 is CSASPLSGRADTQYF. The CDR3 DNA reads as TGCAGTGCTAGTCCTCTCAGCGGGAGAGCAGATACGCAGTATTTT.

V gene TRBV20-1 combines with J gene TRBJ2-1, with 12 positions matching TRBD2. Germline lookup yields CDR1 DFQATT and CDR2 SNEGSKA (reference sequence). The CDR3 extends over 14 amino acids. The ends lost 3 bases at V and 4 bases at J; junction bases unmatched: 1. CDR3 bases: TGCAGTGCTAGTGGGACTAGCGGGTACAATGAGCAGTTCTTC. This translates into CSASGTSGYNEQFF.

CDR3 nucleotide sequence: TGTGCCATCACCGGGGGGGGGAACACTGAAGCTTTCTTT. It yields the protein CAITGGGNTEAFF. V is TRBV10-3 and J is TRBJ1-1, with D possibly matching TRBD1 (5 bases). Trimming removed 7 bases from V and 1 base from J, with 10 bases in between. The length of the CDR3 is 13 residues. Germline CDR1 ENHRY, CDR2 SYGVKD.

The rearrangement joins TRBV4-3 to TRBJ2-4; D perhaps matches TRBD2 (7 bases). This CDR3 spans 17 amino acids. Germline assignment: CDR1 LGHNA and CDR2 YSLEER. V was trimmed by 0 bases and J by 2 bases, leaving 14 bases between them. This CDR3 is CASSQETGLVTKNIQYF. The DNA for the CDR3 is TGCGCCAGCAGCCAAGAGACAGGACTAGTAACCAAAAACATTCAGTACTTC.

This clone has just one count. The chain uses TRBV6-1 and TRBJ1-3; no reliable D call. Germline V gene lookup returns CDR1 MNHNS and CDR2 SASEGT. CDR3 length equals 14 residues. Between the trimmed V and J ends, which lost 3 bases and 2 bases, there was a span of 8 bases. The CDR3 DNA is TGTGCCAGCAGTGAGGGAGCTGCTGGAAACACCATATATTTT. Translation gives CASSEGAAGNTIYF.

The V call is TRBV29-1, the J call TRBJ2-1, with 11 bases matching TRBD1. V dropped 4 bases and J dropped 5; count of bases not matched to a gene: 4. In germline, CDR1 is SQVTM, CDR2 ANQGSEA. The CDR3 is 14 amino acids. The CDR3 DNA reads TGCAGCGTTGTAGAGGGACAGGGGGACAATGAGCAGTTCTTC. Translated, it gives CSVVEGQGDNEQFF.

The rearrangement uses TRBV5-4 and TRBJ2-4; TRBD1 aligns across 9 bases. J was trimmed by 9 bases and V by 5 bases; bases with no gene match: 9. CDR1 and CDR2 (germline): SGHNT, YYREEE (reference sequence). This CDR3 is 14 amino acids long. CDR3 nucleotide sequence: TGTGCCAGCAGGATACAGGGGGCGAACGGCATTCAGTACTTC. Its translation: CASRIQGANGIQYF.

The chain uses TRBV5-5 and TRBJ1-1; D call uncertain. The CDR3 covers 12 residues. Trimming left V 4 bases short and J 4 bases short, with 8 bases between. Germline V gives CDR1 SGHKS, CDR2 YYEKEE (reference sequence). The CDR3 is CASSRVGTEAFF. CDR3 nucleotide sequence: TGTGCCAGCAGCCGGGTGGGCACTGAAGCTTTCTTT.

This chain links TRBV7-9 with TRBJ2-7, with a tentative D call TRBD1 (5 bases). The length of the CDR3 is 13 residues. CDR1 is SEHNR and CDR2 is FQNEAQ in the germline V gene (reference sequence). The germline V and J ends were trimmed by 6 bases and 2 bases, with 11 bases remaining between them. The CDR3 bases are TGTGCCAGCAGTCGGACAACCACCTACGAGCAGTACTTC. Translation gives CASSRTTTYEQYF.

Here the CDR3 DNA reads TGTGCCAGCAGTTACTCAAACGGGGTCTCTGAAGCTTTCTTT. This sequence encodes CASSYSNGVSEAFF. The chain couples TRBV6-5 to TRBJ1-1; D gene uncertain. The CDR3 runs 14 residues. Germline loops: CDR1 MNHEY, CDR2 SVGAGI. V dropped 0 bases and J dropped 6 bases, with 11 bases sitting between them.

This clone was observed a single time. The chain recombines TRBV10-3 with TRBJ2-5; possible D gene TRBD2, 5 bases. The V end lost 2 bases, the J end lost 1 base, and 5 bases lay between the germline ends. The germline V gene encodes CDR1 ENHRY and CDR2 SYGVKD. CDR3 size: 13 residues. CDR3 coding DNA: TGTGCCATCAGTGAGGGAGGCCAAGAGACCCAGTACTTC. Amino acid sequence: CAISEGGQETQYF.

The rearrangement joins TRBV18 to TRBJ2-5; 9 bases fit TRBD1. Germline V gene lookup returns CDR1 KGHSH and CDR2 LQKENI. CDR3 size: 19 residues. After removal of 3 bases from V and 0 bases from J, the junction contained 14 bases not matched to a gene. The CDR3 loop is CASSPNPNRGRRDQETQYF. The CDR3 coding sequence is TGTGCCAGCTCACCCAACCCTAACAGGGGGCGCAGGGACCAAGAGACCCAGTACTTC.

The chain is built from TRBV3-1 (or the pseudogene TRBV3-2) and TRBJ1-2; D is possibly TRBD1 (6 bases). CDR1 and CDR2 (germline): LGHDT, YNNKEL (reference sequence). The CDR3 is 15 residues long. Trimming shortened V by 4 bases and J by 2 bases, and 14 bases separated the two germline ends. The CDR3 loop reads CASSPADRNNYGYTF. In nucleotides, the CDR3 is TGTGCCAGCAGCCCAGCGGACAGAAACAACTATGGCTACACCTTC.

Turning to this clone: At the DNA level, this CDR3 is encoded by other sequences in the same sample as well. The V and J genes are TRBV5-1 and TRBJ2-3; no reliable D call. Germline values: CDR1 SGHRS, CDR2 YFSETQ. The CDR3 length is 13 residues. V shed 1 base and J shed 1 base, with 4 bases lying between them. This CDR3 is CASSLSGTDTQYF. The CDR3 bases are TGCGCCAGCAGCTTGTCTGGCACAGATACGCAGTATTTT.

The genes are TRBV27 and TRBJ1-2, with D tentatively TRBD1 (6 bases). V lost 3 bases to trimming and J lost 6 bases, with 14 bases between them. CDR1 MNHEY and CDR2 SMNVEV come from the germline V gene (reference sequence). The CDR3 has 14 residues. The DNA of the CDR3 is TGTGCCAGCAGTTTTGGGCATACAGGGAATGGCTACACCTTC. It is translated as CASSFGHTGNGYTF.

The chain carries TRBV5-6 and TRBJ2-3; tentatively, D is TRBD2 (7 bases). The CDR3 loop spans 15 amino acids. From germline, CDR1 is SGHDT and CDR2 YYEEEE. The V gene lost 2 bases and the J gene lost 3 bases, with 13 bases spanning the gap. Here the CDR3 DNA reads TGTGCCAGCAGCTTAGGGGGAGGGAGAACAGATACGCAGTATTTT. Amino acids: CASSLGGGRTDTQYF.